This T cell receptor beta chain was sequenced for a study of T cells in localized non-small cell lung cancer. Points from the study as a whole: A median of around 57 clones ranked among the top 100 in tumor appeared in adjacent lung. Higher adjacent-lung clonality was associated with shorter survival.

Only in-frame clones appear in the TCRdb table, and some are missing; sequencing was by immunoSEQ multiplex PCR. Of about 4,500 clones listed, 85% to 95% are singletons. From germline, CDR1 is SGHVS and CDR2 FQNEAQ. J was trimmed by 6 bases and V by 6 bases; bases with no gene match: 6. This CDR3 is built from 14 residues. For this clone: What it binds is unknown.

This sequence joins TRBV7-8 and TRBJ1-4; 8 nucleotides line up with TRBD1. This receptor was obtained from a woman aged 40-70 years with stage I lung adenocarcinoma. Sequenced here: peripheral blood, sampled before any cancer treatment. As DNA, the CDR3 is TGTGCCAGCAGGGAACCGGGACAGGATGAAAAACTGTTTTTT. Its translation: CASREPGQDEKLFF.